The text below deals with one T cell receptor (beta chain). Its antigen is not known. These data originate in a study of blood T cells in healthy people across ages. Study-wide results and caveats: Unsorted PBMCs blocked a conclusive comparison of naive and antigen-experienced cells.

The V gene lost 0 bases and the J gene lost 2 bases, with 9 bases spanning the gap. Germline CDR1 and CDR2: SGHTA and FQGNSA. CDR3 length equals 15 residues. Through a sample-barcoded 5' primer and a J-beta primer mix, a second PCR was run for 7 to 11 cycles. TCRdb passed the 5' RACE reads through MiXCR, listing each CDR3 protein once. Of over 1,500,000 distinct CDR3 sequences listed, about 39% were seen once; the top ten hold about 21%. The clonotype was recovered from a human donor in good health. Input material: blood. The rearrangement links TRBV7-2 to TRBJ2-3; D unclear. CDR3 nucleotides: TGTGCCAGCAGCTTAGCCCCCTCTACCACAGATACGCAGTATTTT. Translation gives CASSLAPSTTDTQYF.